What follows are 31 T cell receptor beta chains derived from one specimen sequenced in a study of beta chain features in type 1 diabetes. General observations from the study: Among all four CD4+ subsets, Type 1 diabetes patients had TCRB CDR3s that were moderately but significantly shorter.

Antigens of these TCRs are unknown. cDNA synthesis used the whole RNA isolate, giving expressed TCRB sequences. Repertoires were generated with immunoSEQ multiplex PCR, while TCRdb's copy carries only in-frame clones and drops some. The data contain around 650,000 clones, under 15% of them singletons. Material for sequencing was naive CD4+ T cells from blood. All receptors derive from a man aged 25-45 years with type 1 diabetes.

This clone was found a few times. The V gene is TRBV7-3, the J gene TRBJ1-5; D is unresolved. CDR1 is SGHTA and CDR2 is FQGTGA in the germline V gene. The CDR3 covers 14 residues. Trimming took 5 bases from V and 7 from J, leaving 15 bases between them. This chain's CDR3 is CASSRGGVGQPQHF. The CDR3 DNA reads TGTGCCAGCAGCCGCGGCGGGGTGGGACAGCCCCAGCATTTT.

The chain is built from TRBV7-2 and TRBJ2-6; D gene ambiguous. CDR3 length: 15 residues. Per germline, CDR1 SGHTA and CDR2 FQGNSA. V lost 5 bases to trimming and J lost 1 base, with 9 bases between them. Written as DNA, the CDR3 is TGTGCCAGCAGCCTACTCCTTTCTGGGGCCAACGTCCTGACTTTC. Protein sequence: CASSLLLSGANVLTF. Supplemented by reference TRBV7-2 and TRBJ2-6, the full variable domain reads GAGVSQSPSNKVTEKGKDVELRCDPISGHTALYWYRQSLGQGLEFLIYFQGNSAPDKSGLPSDRFSAERTGGSVSTLTIQRTQQEDSAVYLCASSLLLSGANVLTFGAGSRLTVL.

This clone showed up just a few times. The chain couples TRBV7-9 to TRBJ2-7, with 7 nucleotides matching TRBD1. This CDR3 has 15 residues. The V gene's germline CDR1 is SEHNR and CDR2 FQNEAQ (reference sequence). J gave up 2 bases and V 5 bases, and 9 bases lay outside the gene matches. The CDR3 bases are TGTGCCAGCAGCCCCTATGGACAGGCGGCCTACGAGCAGTACTTC. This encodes CASSPYGQAAYEQYF.

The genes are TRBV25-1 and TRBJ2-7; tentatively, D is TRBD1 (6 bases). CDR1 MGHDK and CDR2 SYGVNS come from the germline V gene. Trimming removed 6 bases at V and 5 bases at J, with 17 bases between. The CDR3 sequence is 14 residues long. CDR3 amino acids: CASSSSPGAHEQYF. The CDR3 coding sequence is TGTGCCAGCAGCTCTTCCCCAGGGGCCCACGAGCAGTACTTC.

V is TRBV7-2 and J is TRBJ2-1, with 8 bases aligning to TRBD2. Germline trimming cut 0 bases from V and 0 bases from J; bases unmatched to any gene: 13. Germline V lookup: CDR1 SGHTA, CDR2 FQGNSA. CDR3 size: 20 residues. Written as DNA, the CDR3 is TGTGCCAGCAGCTTAGCCCGAGGCATAGCGGGGCTGAGCTCCTACAATGAGCAGTTCTTC. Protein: CASSLARGIAGLSSYNEQFF.

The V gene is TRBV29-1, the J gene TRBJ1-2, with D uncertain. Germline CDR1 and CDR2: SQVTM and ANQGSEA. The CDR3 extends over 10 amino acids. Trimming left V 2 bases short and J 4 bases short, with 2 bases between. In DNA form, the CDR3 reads TGCAGCGTTGAAATCTATGGCTACACCTTC. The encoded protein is CSVEIYGYTF.

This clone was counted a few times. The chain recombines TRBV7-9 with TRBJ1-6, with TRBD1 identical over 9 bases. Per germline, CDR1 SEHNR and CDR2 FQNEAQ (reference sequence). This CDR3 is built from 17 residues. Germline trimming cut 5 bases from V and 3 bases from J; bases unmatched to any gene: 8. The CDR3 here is CASSTEGTGYYNSPLHF. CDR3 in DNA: TGTGCCAGCAGCACTGAGGGGACAGGGTACTATAATTCACCCCTCCACTTT.

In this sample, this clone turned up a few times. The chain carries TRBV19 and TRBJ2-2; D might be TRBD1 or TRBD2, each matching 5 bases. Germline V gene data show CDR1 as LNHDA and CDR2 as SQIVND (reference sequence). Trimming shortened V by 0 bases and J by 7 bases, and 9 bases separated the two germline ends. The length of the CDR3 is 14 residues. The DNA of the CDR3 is TGTGCCAGTAGTATAGATCGGGACCGCGGGGAGCTGTTTTTT. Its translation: CASSIDRDRGELFF.

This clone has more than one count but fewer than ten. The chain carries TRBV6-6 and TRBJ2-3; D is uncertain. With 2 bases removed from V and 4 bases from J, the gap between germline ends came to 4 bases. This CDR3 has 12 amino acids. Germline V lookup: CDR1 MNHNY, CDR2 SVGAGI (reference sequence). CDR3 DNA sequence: TGTGCCAGCAGTTACCGCTCAGATACGCAGTATTTT. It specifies CASSYRSDTQYF.

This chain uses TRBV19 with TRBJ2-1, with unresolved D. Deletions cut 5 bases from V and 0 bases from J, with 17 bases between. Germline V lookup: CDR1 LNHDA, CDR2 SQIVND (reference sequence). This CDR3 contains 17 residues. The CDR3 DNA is TGTGCCAGTAGTCCCCACCCCACGAGGAGCTCCTACAATGAGCAGTTCTTC. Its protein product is CASSPHPTRSSYNEQFF.

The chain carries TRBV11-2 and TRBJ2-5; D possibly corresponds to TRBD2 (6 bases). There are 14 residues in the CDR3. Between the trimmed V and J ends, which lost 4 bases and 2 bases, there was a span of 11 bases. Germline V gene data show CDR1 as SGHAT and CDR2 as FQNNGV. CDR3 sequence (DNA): TGTGCCAGCAGCTCCCGGGACTTTCAAGAGACCCAGTACTTC. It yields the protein CASSSRDFQETQYF.

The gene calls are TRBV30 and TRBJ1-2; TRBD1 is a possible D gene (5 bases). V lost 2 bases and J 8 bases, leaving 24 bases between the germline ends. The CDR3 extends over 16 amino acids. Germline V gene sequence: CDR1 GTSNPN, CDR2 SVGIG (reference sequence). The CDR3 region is CAWSPGSLGGRRGYTF. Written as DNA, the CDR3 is TGTGCCTGGAGTCCTGGATCCCTGGGGGGGAGACGCGGCTACACCTTC.

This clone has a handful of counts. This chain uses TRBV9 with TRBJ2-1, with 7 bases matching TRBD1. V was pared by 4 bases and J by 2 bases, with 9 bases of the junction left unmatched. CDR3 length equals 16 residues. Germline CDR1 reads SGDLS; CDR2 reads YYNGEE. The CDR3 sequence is CASSITGTAAYNEQFF. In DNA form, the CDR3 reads TGTGCCAGCAGCATAACTGGGACAGCCGCCTACAATGAGCAGTTCTTC.

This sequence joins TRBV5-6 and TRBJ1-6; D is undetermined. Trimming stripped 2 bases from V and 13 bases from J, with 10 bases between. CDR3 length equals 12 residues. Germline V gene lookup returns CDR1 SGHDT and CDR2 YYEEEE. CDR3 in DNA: TGTGCCAGCAGCTTACAGCCCGGGCCCCTCCACTTT. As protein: CASSLQPGPLHF.

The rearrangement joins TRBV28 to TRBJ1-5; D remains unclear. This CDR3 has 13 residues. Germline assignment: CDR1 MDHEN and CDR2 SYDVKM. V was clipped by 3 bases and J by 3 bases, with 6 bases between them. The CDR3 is CASSFNVNQPQHF. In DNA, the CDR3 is TGTGCCAGCAGTTTCAATGTCAATCAGCCCCAGCATTTT.

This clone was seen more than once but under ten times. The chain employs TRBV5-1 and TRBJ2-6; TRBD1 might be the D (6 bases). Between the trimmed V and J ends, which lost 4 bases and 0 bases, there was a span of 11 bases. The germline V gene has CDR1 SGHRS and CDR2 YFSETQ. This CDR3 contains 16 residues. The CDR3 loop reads CASSPGQNSGANVLTF. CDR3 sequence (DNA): TGCGCCAGCAGCCCGGGACAAAACTCTGGGGCCAACGTCCTGACTTTC.

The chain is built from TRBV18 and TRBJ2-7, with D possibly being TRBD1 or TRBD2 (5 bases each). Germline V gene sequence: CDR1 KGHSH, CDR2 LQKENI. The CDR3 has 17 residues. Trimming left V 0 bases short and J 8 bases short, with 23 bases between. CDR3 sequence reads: CASSPPIGAGDPTKQYF. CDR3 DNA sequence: TGTGCCAGCTCACCACCGATCGGTGCCGGGGACCCTACGAAGCAGTACTTC.

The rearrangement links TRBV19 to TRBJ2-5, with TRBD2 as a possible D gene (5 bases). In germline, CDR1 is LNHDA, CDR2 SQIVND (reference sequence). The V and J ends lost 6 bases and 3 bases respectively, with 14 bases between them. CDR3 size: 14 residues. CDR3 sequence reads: CASSPRGWEETQYF. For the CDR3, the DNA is TGTGCCAGTAGCCCACGAGGGTGGGAAGAGACCCAGTACTTC.

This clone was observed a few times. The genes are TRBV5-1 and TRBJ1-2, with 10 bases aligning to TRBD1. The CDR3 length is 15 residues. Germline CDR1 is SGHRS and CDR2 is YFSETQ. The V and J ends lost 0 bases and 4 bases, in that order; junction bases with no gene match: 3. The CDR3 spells CASSLGQGAPYGYTF. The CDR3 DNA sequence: TGCGCCAGCAGCTTGGGACAGGGGGCTCCCTATGGCTACACCTTC.

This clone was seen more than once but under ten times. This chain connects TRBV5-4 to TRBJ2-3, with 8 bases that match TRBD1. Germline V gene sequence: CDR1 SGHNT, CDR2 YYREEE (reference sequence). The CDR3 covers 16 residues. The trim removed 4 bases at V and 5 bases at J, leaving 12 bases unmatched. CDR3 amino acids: CASSLAGGAFLDTQYF. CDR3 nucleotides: TGTGCCAGCAGCCTCGCAGGGGGCGCGTTTCTAGATACGCAGTATTTT.

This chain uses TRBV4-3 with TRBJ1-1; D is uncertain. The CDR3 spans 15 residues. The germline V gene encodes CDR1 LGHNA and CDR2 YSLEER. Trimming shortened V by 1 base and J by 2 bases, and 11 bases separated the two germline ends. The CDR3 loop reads CASSQGRSSNTEAFF. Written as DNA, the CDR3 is TGCGCCAGCAGCCAAGGACGGTCTTCTAACACTGAAGCTTTCTTT.

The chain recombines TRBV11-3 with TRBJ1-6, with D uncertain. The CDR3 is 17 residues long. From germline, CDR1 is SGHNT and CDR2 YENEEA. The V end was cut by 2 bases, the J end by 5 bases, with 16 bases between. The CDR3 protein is CASSLPPFVGHNSPLHF. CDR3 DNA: TGTGCCAGCAGCTTACCCCCATTTGTTGGCCATAATTCACCCCTCCACTTT.

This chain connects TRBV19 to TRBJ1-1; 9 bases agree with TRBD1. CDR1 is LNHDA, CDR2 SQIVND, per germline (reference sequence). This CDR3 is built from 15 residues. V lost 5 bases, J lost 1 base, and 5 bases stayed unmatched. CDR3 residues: CASSPDRGGNTEAFF. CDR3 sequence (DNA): TGTGCCAGTAGTCCGGACAGGGGAGGGAACACTGAAGCTTTCTTT.

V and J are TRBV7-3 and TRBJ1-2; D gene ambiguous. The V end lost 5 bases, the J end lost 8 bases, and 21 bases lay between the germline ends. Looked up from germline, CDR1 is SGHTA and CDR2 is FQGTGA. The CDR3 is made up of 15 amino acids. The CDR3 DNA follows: TGTGCCAGCAGCCCTAGCCTCACAGAGCTTGAAGGCTACACCTTC. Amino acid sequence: CASSPSLTELEGYTF.

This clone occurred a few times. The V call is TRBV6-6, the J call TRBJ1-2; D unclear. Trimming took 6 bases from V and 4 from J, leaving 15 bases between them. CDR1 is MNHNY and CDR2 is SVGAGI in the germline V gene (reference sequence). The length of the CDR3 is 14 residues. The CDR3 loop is CASSRRPPSYGYTF. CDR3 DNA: TGTGCCAGCAGCCGAAGACCGCCGAGCTATGGCTACACCTTC.

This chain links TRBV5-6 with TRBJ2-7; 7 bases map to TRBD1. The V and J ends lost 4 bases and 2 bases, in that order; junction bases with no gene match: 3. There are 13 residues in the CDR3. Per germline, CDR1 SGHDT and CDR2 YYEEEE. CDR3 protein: CASSQGQPYEQYF. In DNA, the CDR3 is TGTGCCAGCAGCCAGGGACAGCCCTACGAGCAGTACTTC.

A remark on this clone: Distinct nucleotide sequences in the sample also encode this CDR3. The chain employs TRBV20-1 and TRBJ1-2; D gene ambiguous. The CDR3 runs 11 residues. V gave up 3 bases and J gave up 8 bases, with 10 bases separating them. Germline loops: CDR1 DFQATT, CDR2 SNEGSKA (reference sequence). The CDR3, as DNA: TGCAGTGCTAGGGGCGGGTTGGGCTACACCTTC. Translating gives CSARGGLGYTF.

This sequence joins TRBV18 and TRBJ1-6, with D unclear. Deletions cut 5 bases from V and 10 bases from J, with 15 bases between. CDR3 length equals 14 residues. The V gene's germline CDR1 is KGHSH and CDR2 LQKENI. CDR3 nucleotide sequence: TGTGCCAGCTCATCAATGGACGGTACGTCACCCCTCCACTTT. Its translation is CASSSMDGTSPLHF.

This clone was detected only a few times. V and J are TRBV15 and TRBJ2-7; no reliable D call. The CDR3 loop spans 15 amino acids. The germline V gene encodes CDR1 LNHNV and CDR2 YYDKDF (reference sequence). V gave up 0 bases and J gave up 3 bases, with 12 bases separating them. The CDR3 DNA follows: TGTGCCACCAGCAGAGATTCTGGCAGCCGCTACGAGCAGTACTTC. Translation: CATSRDSGSRYEQYF.

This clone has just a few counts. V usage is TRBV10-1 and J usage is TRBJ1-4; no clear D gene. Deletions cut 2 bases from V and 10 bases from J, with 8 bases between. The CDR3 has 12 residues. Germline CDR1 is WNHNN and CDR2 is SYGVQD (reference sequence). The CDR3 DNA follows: TGCGCCAGCAGTGAGAAGAGAGGAAAACTGTTTTTT. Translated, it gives CASSEKRGKLFF.

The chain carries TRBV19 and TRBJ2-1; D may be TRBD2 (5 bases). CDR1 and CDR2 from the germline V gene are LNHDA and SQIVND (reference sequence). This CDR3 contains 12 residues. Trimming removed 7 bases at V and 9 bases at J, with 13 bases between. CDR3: CASNGRHPEQFF. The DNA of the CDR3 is TGTGCCAGTAATGGGAGACATCCTGAGCAGTTCTTC. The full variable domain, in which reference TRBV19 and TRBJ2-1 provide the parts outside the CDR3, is DGGITQSPKYLFRKEGQNVTLSCEQNLNHDAMYWYRQDPGQGLRLIYYSQIVNDFQKGDIAEGYSVSREKKESFPLTVTSAQKNPTAFYLCASNGRHPEQFFGPGTRLTVL.